These 20 T cell receptor beta chains originate from one sample sequenced in a study of cytomegalovirus exposure and HLA in healthy donors. Use of 60 Vbeta and 13 Jbeta primers characterized the PCR. Sequenced by immunoSEQ multiplex PCR; TCRdb stores in-frame clones only, minus some. The sample lists roughly 190,000 clones, roughly 77% occurring once. The sequenced sample was PBMCs. These TCRs come from a woman in her twenties or thirties in good health and CMV-seropositive.

This chain links TRBV27 with TRBJ2-6, with 9 bases matching TRBD1. The junction had 9 bases not matched to a gene; V was cut back by 8 bases and J by 4 bases. Germline CDR1 is MNHEY and CDR2 is SMNVEV (reference sequence). This CDR3 has 16 amino acids. The chain's CDR3 is CASGYRGLRGANVLTF. The CDR3 bases are TGTGCCAGCGGATACAGGGGGCTGAGAGGGGCCAACGTCCTGACTTTC.

The CDR3 nucleotides are TGCGCCAGCAGAAGCGGGTCTAGCTCCTACAATGAGCAGTTCTTC. This encodes CASRSGSSSYNEQFF. V and J are TRBV10-1 and TRBJ2-1; possible D gene TRBD2, 6 bases. Deletions cut 6 bases from V and 0 bases from J, with 12 bases between. CDR1 is WNHNN and CDR2 is SYGVQD in the germline V gene (reference sequence). CDR3 size: 15 residues.

The J gene is TRBJ2-5, the V gene TRBV6-1, with TRBD1 identical over 7 bases. The J call could be wrong; TRBJ2-7 is a better fit for the DNA end. Germline V gene lookup returns CDR1 MNHNS and CDR2 SASEGT. The CDR3 covers 13 residues. CDR3 in DNA: TGTGCCGTGGGACAGTTTGGGTCCTACGAGCAGTACTTC. Protein product: CAVGQFGSYEQYF.

The chain joins TRBV27 to TRBJ1-1, with D possibly being TRBD1 (6 bases). Germline V gene lookup returns CDR1 MNHEY and CDR2 SMNVEV (reference sequence). The CDR3 spans 15 residues. Trimming took off 0 bases at V and 3 bases at J, with 11 bases between the two ends. The CDR3 loop reads CASSLSTGGDTEAFF. The CDR3 bases are TGTGCCAGCAGTTTATCGACAGGTGGGGACACTGAAGCTTTCTTT.

With respect to this clone: In the same sample, other DNA sequences code for this CDR3. This chain connects TRBV5-1 to TRBJ2-7; D is perhaps TRBD2 (5 bases). Germline CDR1 reads SGHRS; CDR2 reads YFSETQ. V was cut by 0 bases and J by 3 bases, with 10 bases left in between. The CDR3 consists of 14 residues. The CDR3 loop reads CASSLASGHYEQYF. In DNA, the CDR3 is TGCGCCAGCAGCTTGGCCAGCGGCCACTACGAGCAGTACTTC.

The chain is built from TRBV4-1 and TRBJ2-7; 7 nucleotides align to TRBD1. The V gene end was trimmed by 2 bases and the J gene end by 4 bases; junction bases not matched to a gene: 8. Germline V gene data show CDR1 as MGHRA and CDR2 as YSYEKL. This CDR3 has 15 residues. CDR3 coding DNA: TGCGCCAGCAGCCAATCAGACAGGGCCGGATACGAGCAGTACTTC. Translation: CASSQSDRAGYEQYF.

The genes are TRBV13 and TRBJ2-1, with 12 bases lining up with TRBD2. CDR3 length equals 16 residues. After removal of 3 bases from V and 5 bases from J, the junction contained 5 bases not matched to a gene. Germline V lookup: CDR1 PRHDT, CDR2 FYEKMQ (reference sequence). The CDR3 region has the DNA TGTGCCAGCAGCTTCAGGACTAGCGGGACCAACAATGAGCAGTTCTTC. This encodes CASSFRTSGTNNEQFF.

The rearrangement uses TRBV4-2 and TRBJ1-4; 8 positions agree with TRBD1. V shed 4 bases, J shed 2 bases, and the junction held 6 bases outside the gene matches. The length of the CDR3 is 16 residues. Per the germline V gene, CDR1 is LGHNA and CDR2 is YNFKEQ. The CDR3 sequence is CASSLSQGGTNEKLFF. For the CDR3, the DNA is TGTGCCAGCAGCCTATCACAGGGGGGGACTAATGAAAAACTGTTTTTT.

This chain joins TRBV13 and TRBJ2-1; the D gene is possibly TRBD2 (5 bases). The CDR3 sequence is 12 residues long. CDR1 and CDR2 from the germline V gene are PRHDT and FYEKMQ (reference sequence). V was pared by 5 bases and J by 8 bases, with 10 bases between. CDR3 region: CASSPSEDEQFF. DNA for the CDR3: TGTGCCAGCAGCCCCTCGGAGGATGAGCAGTTCTTC.

The V and J genes are TRBV28 and TRBJ2-1; 8 bases are a match to TRBD2. From germline, CDR1 is MDHEN and CDR2 SYDVKM. The ends lost 9 bases at V and 4 bases at J; junction bases unmatched: 11. The CDR3 sequence is 15 residues long. CDR3 coding DNA: TGTGCCAGTGAGTCCGGGAGGGGGGTTTACAATGAGCAGTTCTTC. Amino acid sequence: CASESGRGVYNEQFF.

This clone was picked up one time. V is TRBV2 and J is TRBJ1-1; perhaps TRBD1 as D (5 bases). In germline, CDR1 is SNHLY, CDR2 FYNNEI. Trimming left V 6 bases short and J 2 bases short, with 10 bases between. The CDR3 runs 13 residues. CDR3 bases: TGTGCCAGCAGATTCGGACACAACACTGAAGCTTTCTTT. Protein product: CASRFGHNTEAFF.

The chain combines TRBV7-9 with TRBJ2-2; 15 bases line up with TRBD2. V lost 5 bases and J lost 8; bases outside the gene matches: 6. This CDR3 region has 16 residues. Germline CDR1 is SEHNR and CDR2 is FQNEAQ (reference sequence). CDR3 loop: CASSPGLAGGPGELFF. As DNA, the CDR3 is TGTGCCAGCAGCCCCGGACTAGCGGGAGGGCCTGGGGAGCTGTTTTTT.

This clone was detected only a few times. This chain links TRBV15 with TRBJ2-7; 7 positions match TRBD1. V lost 5 bases, J lost 4 bases, and 8 bases stayed unmatched. The CDR3 contains 14 residues. Germline CDR1 reads LNHNV; CDR2 reads YYDKDF (reference sequence). CDR3 loop: CATSPGTDTYEQYF. The CDR3 bases are TGTGCCACCAGCCCCGGGACAGACACGTACGAGCAGTACTTC.

V and J are TRBV19 and TRBJ2-3; 11 nucleotides align to TRBD2. The CDR3 loop spans 15 amino acids. Unmatched junction bases numbered 7, after V lost 7 bases and J lost 4 bases. Looked up from germline, CDR1 is LNHDA and CDR2 is SQIVND (reference sequence). The CDR3 reads CASTVTSGIADTQYF. The CDR3 bases are TGTGCCAGTACCGTGACTAGCGGGATAGCAGATACGCAGTATTTT.

The chain joins TRBV1 to TRBJ1-5. TRBV1 is a pseudogene segment. The CDR3 contains 17 residues. The CDR3 loop is CTSSQAAGRDSNQPQHF. The CDR3 DNA reads TGCACCAGCAGCCAAGCCGCGGGAAGGGATAGCAATCAGCCCCAGCATTTT.

The chain carries TRBV15 and TRBJ2-1; D unclear. The germline CDR1 and CDR2 sequences are LNHNV and YYDKDF (reference sequence). The V gene lost 0 bases and the J gene lost 13 bases, with 7 bases spanning the gap. The CDR3 is 11 residues long. The CDR3 sequence: CATSRDSPQFF. CDR3 sequence (DNA): TGTGCCACCAGCAGAGATAGTCCCCAGTTCTTC.

The chain links TRBV5-4 to TRBJ2-2; TRBD2 matches at 11 bases. With V trimmed by 1 base and J by 11 bases, 7 bases remained unmatched. The CDR3 length is 15 residues. Germline assignment: CDR1 SGHNT and CDR2 YYREEE (reference sequence). The CDR3 region is CASSLTLAGGGELFF. The CDR3 DNA sequence: TGTGCCAGCAGCTTGACCCTAGCGGGAGGAGGTGAGCTGTTTTTT.

This clone was picked up one time. The rearrangement links TRBV4-1 to TRBJ1-5, with unresolved D. This CDR3 contains 18 residues. The ends were cut back, 0 bases at V and 1 base at J, with 16 bases in the middle. The germline gives CDR1 MGHRA, CDR2 YSYEKL. CDR3 nucleotides: TGCGCCAGCAGCCAAGATAGGGAGGGAACATACAGCAATCAGCCCCAGCATTTT. Protein: CASSQDREGTYSNQPQHF.

This chain links TRBV6-5 with TRBJ2-7; the D gene is possibly TRBD2 (6 bases). Germline V gene data show CDR1 as MNHEY and CDR2 as SVGAGI. V lost 6 bases, J lost 3 bases, and 15 bases lay in between. CDR3 length equals 14 residues. For the CDR3, the DNA is TGTGCCAGCAGCCGGGGGACGGCATACTACGAGCAGTACTTC. Translating gives CASSRGTAYYEQYF.

The V and J genes are TRBV27 and TRBJ2-7; D is undetermined. Germline CDR1 is MNHEY and CDR2 is SMNVEV (reference sequence). CDR3 length equals 15 residues. The ends were cut back, 1 base at V and 1 base at J, with 11 bases in the middle. Written as DNA, the CDR3 is TGTGCCAGCAGTTTATTGTCAGAAAAATCCTACGAGCAGTACTTC. This sequence encodes CASSLLSEKSYEQYF.